This T cell receptor (beta chain) appears in the sequencing data of a study of T cell responses to AZD1222 COVID-19 vaccine (dated by TCRdb to the early 2020s). For context, the study as a whole: AZD1222 recipients with second doses at about 4 weeks or about 12 weeks were pooled, because spike-specific TCR depth and breadth did not differ between schedules. Trial participants were enrolled by age into subgroups of 18-55, 56-69 and 70-plus years, and about 150, 27 and 61 TCR-sequenced participants, respectively, were included in these subgroups. TCR sequencing was performed for roughly 240 trial participants, of whom 207 were given two doses of AZD1222 and some 25 were given two doses of MenACWY control vaccine. Overall study results and their limits: The vaccine-associated CD4 TCRs covered the entire spike protein, and the dominant responses fell in regions 160-218 and 743-854. In the small 56-69-year group, the increase in depth fell short of significance, most likely because of low power. Epitopes outside the regions mutated in the B.1.351 and B.1.1.7 variants were reportedly recognized by nearly half of the unique spike-specific TCRs. Only six AZD1222 recipients were SARS-CoV-2 seropositive at baseline, limiting conclusions about previously exposed vaccinees. Most participants were white British and females outnumbered males, and the authors suggested that clonal diversity may have been underestimated. No day 14 peak-response samples were available, so repertoires were characterized only after the peak T cell response. After two AZD1222 doses, both the breadth and the depth of spike-specific TCRs were significantly higher than at day 0 and than in MenACWY recipients.

A word on this clone: It has no known antigen specificity. The record has no base qualities; no much larger clone is one base away.

The CDR3 regions of human TCRbeta chains were analyzed by immunosequencing. As for the original processing: TCRs in the repertoires were compared against a reference library of SARS-CoV-2-specific TCRs that had been generated with the MIRA antigen-specificity platform. Breadth meant the fraction of unique TCRs that were SARS-CoV-2-associated, whereas depth meant the fraction of total T cells that were SARS-CoV-2-associated. Using the MIRA data, each spike-specific TCR was mapped to the spike region that the TCR reacts to and placed in a CD4 or CD8 class. Log10-transformed breadth and depth values were compared by one-way ANOVA with Sidak's multiple comparisons tests. Imported from immuneACCESS, the table was reduced by TCRdb to in-frame sequences with V and J called. These copies leave out some clones; in studies compared against another copy, an unresolved V gene accounts for under half, and the cause of the remainder is not known. V, J and clone size are taken as reported in that table, and D and trimming were inferred from the DNA itself. For this sample there are about 100,000 clones; around nine tenths appear just once. The ten most abundant clones make up around 3.2% of the sample.

Reading the label with the study, this specimen's time point is: baseline before first vaccination. Vaccinee samples were obtained from the UK trials COV001 and COV002, which included a single-blind randomized controlled phase 2/3 trial of AZD1222 (ChAdOx1 nCoV-19) in healthy adults. For TCRbeta chain sequencing, PBMC samples from trial participants were taken at day 0 and at day 28 after the second dose. CDR1 is given as SGHDN and CDR2 as FVKESK, both from the germline V gene. Measured from the cysteine to the phenylalanine, the CDR3 is 14 residues long. The read is trimmed to its CDR3 DNA, 42 bases read in frame from base 1. V loses 4 bases, J loses 1 base, and the germline ends lie 10 bases apart.

The TCR originated in an adult in good health. Sequenced material: peripheral blood, taken on day 0 of AZD1222 vaccination. The chain is assembled from TRBV14 and TRBJ1-2, with TRBD1 as a weak D call on 6 bases. The CDR3: CASSPDRLNYGYTF. At the DNA level, the sequence is TGTGCCAGCAGCCCGGACAGACTTAACTATGGCTACACCTTC.